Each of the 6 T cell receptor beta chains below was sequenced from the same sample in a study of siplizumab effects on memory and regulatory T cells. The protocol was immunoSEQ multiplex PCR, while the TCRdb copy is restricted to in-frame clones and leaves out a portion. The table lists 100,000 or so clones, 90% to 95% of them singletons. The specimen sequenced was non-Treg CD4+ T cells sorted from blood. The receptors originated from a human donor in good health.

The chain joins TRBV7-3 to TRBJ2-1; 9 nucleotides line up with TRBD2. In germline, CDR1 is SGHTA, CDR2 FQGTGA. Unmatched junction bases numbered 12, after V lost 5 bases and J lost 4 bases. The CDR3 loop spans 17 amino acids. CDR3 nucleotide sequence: TGTGCCAGCAGCCTCCGCGCCGGGACTAGCTCTTACAATGAGCAGTTCTTC. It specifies CASSLRAGTSSYNEQFF.

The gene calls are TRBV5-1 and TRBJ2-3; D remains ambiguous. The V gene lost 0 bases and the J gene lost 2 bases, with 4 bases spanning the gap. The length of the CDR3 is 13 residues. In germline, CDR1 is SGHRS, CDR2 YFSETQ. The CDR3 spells CASSLGPTDTQYF. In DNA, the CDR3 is TGCGCCAGCAGCTTGGGGCCCACAGATACGCAGTATTTT.

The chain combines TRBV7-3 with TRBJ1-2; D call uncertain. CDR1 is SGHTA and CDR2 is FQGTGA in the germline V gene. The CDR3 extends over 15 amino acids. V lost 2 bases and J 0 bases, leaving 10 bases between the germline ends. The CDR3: CASSLGGPTNYGYTF. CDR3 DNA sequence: TGTGCCAGCAGCTTAGGTGGTCCCACTAACTATGGCTACACCTTC.

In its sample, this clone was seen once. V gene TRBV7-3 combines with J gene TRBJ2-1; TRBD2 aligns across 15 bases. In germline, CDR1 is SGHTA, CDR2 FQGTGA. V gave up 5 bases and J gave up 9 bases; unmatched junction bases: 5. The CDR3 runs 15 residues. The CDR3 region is CASSIGTSGGSEQFF. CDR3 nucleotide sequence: TGTGCCAGCAGCATCGGGACTAGCGGGGGGAGTGAGCAGTTCTTC.

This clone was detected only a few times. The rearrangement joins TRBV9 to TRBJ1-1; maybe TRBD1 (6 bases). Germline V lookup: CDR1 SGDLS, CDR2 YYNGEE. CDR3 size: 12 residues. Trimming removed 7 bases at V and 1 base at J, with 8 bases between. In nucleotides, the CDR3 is TGTGCCAGCGGGACACGGAACACTGAAGCTTTCTTT. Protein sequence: CASGTRNTEAFF.

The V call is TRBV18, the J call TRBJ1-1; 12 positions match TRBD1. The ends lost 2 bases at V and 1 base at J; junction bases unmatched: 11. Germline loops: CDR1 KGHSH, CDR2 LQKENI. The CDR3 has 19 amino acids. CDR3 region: CASSPWDRGPGLENTEAFF. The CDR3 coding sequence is TGTGCCAGCTCACCATGGGACAGGGGGCCCGGGTTGGAGAACACTGAAGCTTTCTTT.